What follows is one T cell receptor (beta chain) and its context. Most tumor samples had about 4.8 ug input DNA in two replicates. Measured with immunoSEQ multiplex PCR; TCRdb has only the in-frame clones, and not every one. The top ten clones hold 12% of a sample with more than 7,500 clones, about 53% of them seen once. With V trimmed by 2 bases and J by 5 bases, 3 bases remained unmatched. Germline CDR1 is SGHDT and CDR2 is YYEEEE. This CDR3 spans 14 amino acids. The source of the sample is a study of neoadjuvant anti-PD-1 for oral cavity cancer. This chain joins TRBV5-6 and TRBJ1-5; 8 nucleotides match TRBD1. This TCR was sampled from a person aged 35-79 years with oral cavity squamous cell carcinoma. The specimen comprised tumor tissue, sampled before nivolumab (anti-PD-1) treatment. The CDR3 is CASSLQGGDQPQHF. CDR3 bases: TGTGCCAGCAGCTTACAGGGGGGAGATCAGCCCCAGCATTTT.